The present T cell receptor beta chain was sequenced within a study of control samples from healthy donors and cancer patients. Using immunoSEQ multiplex PCR, the repertoire was profiled, and TCRdb retains in-frame clones only, with some absent. The table lists roughly 59,000 clones, roughly 90% of them singletons. CDR1 is SEHNR, CDR2 FQNEAQ, per germline (reference sequence). The J segment lost 6 bases and the V segment lost 6 bases, leaving 8 bases of the junction unmatched. The CDR3 is made up of 15 amino acids. The origin of this receptor is a man aged 35-49 years with colorectal cancer. Sequenced input: PBMCs. V is TRBV7-9 and J is TRBJ2-3, with 11 bases identical to TRBD2. The CDR3 region has the DNA TGTGCCAGCAGACCACGGGCTAGCGGGGGGGATACGCAGTATTTT. It codes for CASRPRASGGDTQYF.